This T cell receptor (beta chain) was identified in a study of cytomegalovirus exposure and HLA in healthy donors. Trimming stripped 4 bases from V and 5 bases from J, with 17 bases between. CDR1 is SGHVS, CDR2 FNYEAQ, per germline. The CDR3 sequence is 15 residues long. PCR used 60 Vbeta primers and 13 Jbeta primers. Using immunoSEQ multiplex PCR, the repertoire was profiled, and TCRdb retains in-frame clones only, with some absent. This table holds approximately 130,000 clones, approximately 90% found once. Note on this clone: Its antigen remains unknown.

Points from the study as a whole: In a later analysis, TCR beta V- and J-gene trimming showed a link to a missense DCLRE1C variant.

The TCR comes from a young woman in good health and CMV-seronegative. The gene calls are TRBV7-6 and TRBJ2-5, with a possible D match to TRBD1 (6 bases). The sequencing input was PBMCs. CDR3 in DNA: TGTGCCAGCAGCTACGAGGGACAACGGTGGGAGACCCAGTACTTC. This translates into CASSYEGQRWETQYF.